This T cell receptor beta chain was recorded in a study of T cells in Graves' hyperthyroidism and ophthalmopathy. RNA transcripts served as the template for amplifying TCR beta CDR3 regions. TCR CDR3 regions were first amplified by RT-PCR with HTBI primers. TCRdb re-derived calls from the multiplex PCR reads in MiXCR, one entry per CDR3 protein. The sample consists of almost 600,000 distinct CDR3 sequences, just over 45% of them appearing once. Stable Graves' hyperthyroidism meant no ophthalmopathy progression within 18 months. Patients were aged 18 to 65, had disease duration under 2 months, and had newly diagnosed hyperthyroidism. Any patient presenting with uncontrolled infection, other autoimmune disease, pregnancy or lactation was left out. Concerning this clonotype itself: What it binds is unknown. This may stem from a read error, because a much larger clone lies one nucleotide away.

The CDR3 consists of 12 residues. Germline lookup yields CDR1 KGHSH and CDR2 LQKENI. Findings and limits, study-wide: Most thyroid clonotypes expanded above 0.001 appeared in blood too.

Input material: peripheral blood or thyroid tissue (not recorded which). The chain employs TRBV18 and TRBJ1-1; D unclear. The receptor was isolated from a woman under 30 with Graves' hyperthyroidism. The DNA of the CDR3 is TGTGCCAGCCCACCACGTAAAAAAGAAGCTTTCTTT. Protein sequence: CASPPRKKEAFF. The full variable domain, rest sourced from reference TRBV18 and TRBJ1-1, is NAGVMQNPRHLVRRRGQEARLRCSPMKGHSHVYWYRQLPEEGLKFMVYLQKENIIDESGMPKERFSAEFPKEGPSILRIQQVVRGDSAAYFCASPPRKKEAFFGQGTRLTVV.